These 27 T cell receptor beta chains share one sample of origin, sequenced in a study of metastatic and nonmetastatic thyroid tumors. None of the patients had undergone any treatment ahead of thyroid surgery. TCRdb re-analyzed the PCR reads through MiXCR. The sample has approximately 38,000 clones; less than 20% are singletons. Sequences were obtained from tumor tissue. These receptors originate from a female donor with papillary thyroid cancer or a benign thyroid nodule (not recorded which). Some clones in this sample may be carry-over from other donors' samples.

In this sample, this clone turned up a few times. This chain's CDR3 is CASSPEDSGEQFF. In DNA, the CDR3 is TGTGCCAGCAGCCCTGAAGACAGCGGCGAGCAGTTCTTC. The chain links TRBV6-2 or TRBV6-3 to TRBJ2-1, with D perhaps TRBD1 or TRBD2 (5 bases each). The CDR3 spans 13 residues. Germline CDR1 and CDR2: MNHEY and SVGEGT. Trimming shortened V by 6 bases and J by 10 bases, and 16 bases separated the two germline ends.

This clone was seen at least ten times. This chain joins TRBV11-1 and TRBJ2-3; a weak D match, TRBD1 (5 bases). Germline V gene sequence: CDR1 SGHAT, CDR2 FQDESV (reference sequence). The CDR3 contains 16 residues. Between the trimmed V and J ends, which lost 1 base and 8 bases, there was a span of 19 bases. Here the CDR3 DNA reads TGTGCCAGCAGCTTAGATTGGCGAGGTTCGCAGGGTACGCAGTATTTT. This codes for CASSLDWRGSQGTQYF.

At least ten counts were recorded for this clone. V is TRBV5-1 and J is TRBJ2-3, with D tentatively TRBD1 (7 bases). CDR1 is SGHRS and CDR2 is YFSETQ in the germline V gene. The CDR3 sequence is 15 residues long. The germline V and J ends were trimmed by 2 bases and 4 bases, with 14 bases remaining between them. CDR3 DNA: TGCGCCAGCAGCTTTCGTGCAGGGGGGCCAGATACGCAGTATTTT. Its translation: CASSFRAGGPDTQYF.

The sample holds many counts of this clone. The genes are TRBV29-1 and TRBJ2-3; either TRBD1 or TRBD2 may supply D (6 bases each). Germline V gene sequence: CDR1 SQVTM, CDR2 ANQGSEA. V lost 5 bases to trimming and J lost 15 bases, with 15 bases between them. This CDR3 spans 10 amino acids. The CDR3 nucleotides read TGCAGCGTTCATGAGGGGGGCCGATATTTT. Its protein product is CSVHEGGRYF.

This clone was observed at least ten times. The J gene is TRBJ2-3, the V gene TRBV7-9; tentatively, D is TRBD1 (6 bases). The CDR3 covers 15 residues. V lost 5 bases to trimming and J lost 0 bases, with 12 bases between them. CDR1 is SEHNR, CDR2 FQNEAQ, per germline (reference sequence). The CDR3 bases are TGTGCCAGCAGCCCACCAGGGGCCAGCACAGATACGCAGTATTTT. As protein: CASSPPGASTDTQYF.

This chain links TRBV28 with TRBJ2-7; D assignment may be TRBD1 or TRBD2 (5 bases each). Germline V gene sequence: CDR1 MDHEN, CDR2 SYDVKM. V was trimmed by 6 bases and J by 4 bases, leaving 16 bases between them. This CDR3 region has 14 residues. Here the CDR3 reads CASRPGTARYEQYF. The DNA for the CDR3 is TGTGCCAGCAGACCTGGGACGGCGAGATACGAGCAGTACTTC. The full variable domain, rest sourced from reference TRBV28 and TRBJ2-7, is DVKVTQSSRYLVKRTGEKVFLECVQDMDHENMFWYRQDPGLGLRLIYFSYDVKMKEKGDIPEGYSVSREKKERFSLILESASTNQTSMYLCASRPGTARYEQYFGPGTRLTVT.

In its sample, this clone was seen many times. V gene TRBV20-1 combines with J gene TRBJ2-3; possibly TRBD1 for D (5 bases). The germline V gene encodes CDR1 DFQATT and CDR2 SNEGSKA (reference sequence). The V end lost 4 bases, the J end lost 4 bases, and 9 bases lay between the germline ends. The CDR3 is 12 amino acids. CDR3 region: CSANDSPDTQYF. The CDR3 DNA follows: TGCAGTGCTAATGACAGCCCAGATACGCAGTATTTT.

This clone occurred a few times. Being one base from a much bigger clone, this may be a read error. V gene TRBV6-1 combines with J gene TRBJ2-5; unclear D gene. Germline V gene data show CDR1 as MNHNS and CDR2 as SASEGT. With 6 bases removed from V and 5 bases from J, the gap between germline ends came to 13 bases. The CDR3 totals 13 residues. This CDR3 is CASSKRSVETQYF. DNA for the CDR3: TGTGCCAGCAGCAAACGGAGTGTGGAGACCCAGTACTTC.

V usage is TRBV7-3 and J usage is TRBJ2-2, with 10 positions matching TRBD1. This CDR3 comprises 16 residues. V was pared by 2 bases and J by 0 bases, with 0 bases of the junction left unmatched. The germline CDR1 and CDR2 sequences are SGHTA and FQGTGA. The CDR3 DNA is TGTGCCAGCAGCTTAGGGACAGGGGCGAACACCGGGGAGCTGTTTTTT. Amino acids: CASSLGTGANTGELFF.

Many counts were recorded for this clone. V gene TRBV7-2 combines with J gene TRBJ1-1; D remains unclear. The CDR3 covers 13 residues. Trimming removed 6 bases at V and 8 bases at J, with 16 bases between. Germline assignment: CDR1 SGHTA and CDR2 FQGNSA. CDR3 amino acids: CASSRASETEAFF. The CDR3 DNA sequence: TGTGCCAGCAGTCGAGCCTCCGAGACCGAAGCTTTCTTT.

Regarding this clone: This may be a read error, as it is one base from a much larger clone. The V gene is TRBV7-2, the J gene TRBJ2-5, with 9 bases lining up with TRBD2. Per germline, CDR1 SGHTA and CDR2 FQGNSA. This CDR3 is 13 amino acids long. CDR3 residues: CAGSLAGGGTQYF. CDR3 bases: TGTGCCGGCAGCTTGGCGGGAGGGGGGACCCAGTACTTC.

The sample holds many counts of this clone. The rearrangement uses TRBV5-4 and TRBJ1-2; 7 nucleotides match TRBD1. CDR1 and CDR2 from the germline V gene are SGHNT and YYREEE (reference sequence). The CDR3 sequence is 12 residues long. V was pared by 4 bases and J by 7 bases, with 4 bases of the junction left unmatched. The CDR3 spells CASSPDRSGYTF. The CDR3 bases are TGTGCCAGCAGCCCGGACAGGAGTGGCTACACCTTC.

This clone was recorded a few times. This chain connects TRBV6-1 to TRBJ1-5, with D possibly matching TRBD1 (6 bases). Between the trimmed V and J ends, which lost 6 bases and 3 bases, there was a span of 15 bases. Germline CDR1 reads MNHNS; CDR2 reads SASEGT. This CDR3 region has 15 residues. The CDR3 region has the DNA TGTGCCAGCAGACCACCGGGACAATTCAATCAGCCCCAGCATTTT. This encodes CASRPPGQFNQPQHF.

In this sample, this clone turned up many times. The chain employs TRBV9 and TRBJ1-3; D is uncertain. CDR3 length: 16 amino acids. Trimming took off 3 bases at V and 3 bases at J, with 16 bases between the two ends. The germline V gene has CDR1 SGDLS and CDR2 YYNGEE. CDR3 region: CASSASQHSHGNTIYF. CDR3 DNA: TGTGCCAGCAGCGCTTCTCAGCATTCTCATGGAAACACCATATATTTT.

This clone has at least ten counts. The gene calls are TRBV9 and TRBJ2-1; 10 nucleotides match TRBD2. Trimming at V came to 4 bases and at J to 3 bases, leaving 7 bases not matched to a gene. This CDR3 region has 16 residues. Germline V gene lookup returns CDR1 SGDLS and CDR2 YYNGEE. In nucleotides, the CDR3 is TGTGCCAGCAGCTTTGCCGGGACTAGCGACTACAATGAGCAGTTCTTC. Encoded protein: CASSFAGTSDYNEQFF.

The chain has TRBV6-1 and TRBJ1-2, with D perhaps matching TRBD1 (5 bases). The germline V gene has CDR1 MNHNS and CDR2 SASEGT. The V gene lost 7 bases and the J gene lost 6 bases, with 27 bases spanning the gap. The CDR3 has 17 amino acids. CDR3 region: CASILSGGDSDWDGYTF. For the CDR3, the DNA is TGTGCCAGCATCCTATCTGGGGGGGACTCGGACTGGGATGGCTACACCTTC.

Ten or more counts support this clone. The V call is TRBV12-3 or TRBV12-4, the J call TRBJ2-1; D gene unclear. Trimming cost V 5 bases and J 9 bases, with 20 bases left between them. CDR3 length equals 15 residues. CDR3 DNA sequence: TGTGCCAGCAGTCCGTCTGGCCCCGAGTCGGGTGAGCAGTTCTTC. Translation gives CASSPSGPESGEQFF.

The rearrangement links TRBV20-1 to TRBJ2-5, with TRBD1 matching over 8 bases. After removal of 4 bases from V and 4 bases from J, the junction contained 2 bases not matched to a gene. Germline CDR1 DFQATT, CDR2 SNEGSKA (reference sequence). The CDR3 contains 12 residues. The CDR3 DNA follows: TGCAGTGCTACAACAGGGGGAGAGACCCAGTACTTC. Translation gives CSATTGGETQYF.

In its sample, this clone was seen a few times. V and J are TRBV28 and TRBJ2-7; D is possibly TRBD1 (5 bases). Germline-derived CDR1 and CDR2 are MDHEN and SYDVKM. Deletions cut 0 bases from V and 5 bases from J, with 20 bases between. This CDR3 comprises 17 residues. CDR3 coding DNA: TGTGCCAGCAGTTTATGGCCGAGGATACAGGTCCCCCACGAGCAGTACTTC. Its protein product is CASSLWPRIQVPHEQYF.

This clone was seen ten or more times. The rearrangement joins TRBV20-1 to TRBJ2-7, with 7 bases identical to TRBD2. The CDR3 runs to 14 residues. Germline V gene sequence: CDR1 DFQATT, CDR2 SNEGSKA (reference sequence). J lost 1 base, V lost 7 bases, and 10 bases had no gene match. The CDR3 reads CSGDGGGSSYEQYF. In nucleotides, the CDR3 is TGCAGTGGGGATGGTGGCGGGAGTTCCTACGAGCAGTACTTC.

In its sample, this clone was seen many times. This chain links TRBV24-1 with TRBJ1-5; TRBD1 agrees at 7 bases. Germline assignment: CDR1 KGHDR and CDR2 SFDVKD. The V segment lost 2 bases and the J segment 5 bases; nucleotides outside the gene matches: 5. The CDR3 covers 15 residues. CDR3: CATSDSTGWDQPQHF. In DNA form, the CDR3 reads TGTGCCACCAGTGATTCGACAGGGTGGGATCAGCCCCAGCATTTT.

This clone was counted at least ten times. The rearrangement uses TRBV30 and TRBJ1-2; no firm D call. The CDR3 is 13 residues long. V shed 3 bases and J shed 3 bases, with 11 bases lying between them. Looked up from germline, CDR1 is GTSNPN and CDR2 is SVGIG (reference sequence). The CDR3 sequence: CAWSRGSDYGYTF. CDR3 nucleotides: TGTGCCTGGAGCCGTGGTTCTGACTATGGCTACACCTTC.

The sample holds many counts of this clone. The genes are TRBV28 and TRBJ1-5, with D perhaps TRBD1 (5 bases). The germline V and J ends were trimmed by 7 bases and 2 bases, with 15 bases remaining between them. Germline V gives CDR1 MDHEN, CDR2 SYDVKM. This CDR3 comprises 15 residues. The CDR3 is CASNRSGTGNQPQHF. The CDR3 DNA sequence: TGTGCCAGCAACCGTTCCGGGACGGGCAATCAGCCCCAGCATTTT.

This clone was counted between two and nine times. A read error may be the cause here, since a much bigger clone is one base away. Different DNA sequences within this sample yield the same CDR3. V usage is TRBV11-2 and J usage is TRBJ1-1; the D is unclear. CDR1 is SGHAT, CDR2 FQNNGV, per germline. This CDR3 contains 14 residues. CDR3 in amino acids: CASSLFGQNTEAFF. The CDR3 region has the DNA TGTGCCAGCAGCTTATTTGGGCAAAACACTGAGGCTTTCTTT.

This clone was counted ten times or more. The V and J genes are TRBV29-1 and TRBJ2-7; 7 bases are shared with TRBD2. This CDR3 is built from 15 residues. Looked up from germline, CDR1 is SQVTM and CDR2 is ANQGSEA. J gave up 0 bases and V 0 bases, and 5 bases lay outside the gene matches. The CDR3 loop reads CSVEDPGGSSYEQYF. DNA of the CDR3: TGCAGCGTTGAAGATCCTGGCGGGAGCTCCTACGAGCAGTACTTC.

The gene calls are TRBV28 and TRBJ1-2; 9 nucleotides align to TRBD1. CDR3 length: 14 residues. V lost 8 bases to trimming and J lost 5 bases; unmatched junction nucleotides: 9. Germline V gene data show CDR1 as MDHEN and CDR2 as SYDVKM. CDR3 loop: CASVPGQGGYGYTF. Here the CDR3 DNA reads TGTGCCAGCGTACCGGGACAGGGAGGATATGGCTACACCTTC.

This clone was seen only a few times. A junction boundary mismatches the germline segment, possibly from a read error. The chain carries TRBV19 and TRBJ2-2; D may be TRBD2 (5 bases). The CDR3 loop spans 14 amino acids. Germline V gene lookup returns CDR1 LNHDA and CDR2 SQIVND (reference sequence). The CDR3 bases are TGTGCCAGTAGTACTGAGGTTAACACCGGGGAGCTATTTTTT. Translation: CASSTEVNTGELFF.